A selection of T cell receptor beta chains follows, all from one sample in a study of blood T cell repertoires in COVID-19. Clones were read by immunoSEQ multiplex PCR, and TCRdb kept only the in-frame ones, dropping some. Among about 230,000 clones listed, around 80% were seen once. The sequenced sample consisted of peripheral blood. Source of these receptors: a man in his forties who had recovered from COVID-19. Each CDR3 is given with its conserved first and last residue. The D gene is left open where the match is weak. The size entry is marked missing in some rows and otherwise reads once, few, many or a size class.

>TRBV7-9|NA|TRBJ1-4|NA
TGTGCCAGCAGCCCCCGAGGGAATGAAAAACTGTTTTTT
CASSPRGNEKLFF
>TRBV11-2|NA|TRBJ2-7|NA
TGTGCCAGCAGCTTAGATCAGGGCAGGGTCGGCGAGCAGTACTTC
CASSLDQGRVGEQYF
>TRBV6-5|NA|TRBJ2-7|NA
TGTGCCAGCAGTTATTCAGGGATCGGCTCCTACGAGCAGTACTTC
CASSYSGIGSYEQYF
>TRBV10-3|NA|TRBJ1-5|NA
TGTGCCATCAGTGATGGGGGCTTAGGCAATCAGCCCCAGCATTTT
CAISDGGLGNQPQHF
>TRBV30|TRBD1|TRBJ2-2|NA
TGTGCGGAGGACAGGGCGAACACCGGGGAGCTGTTTTTT
CAEDRANTGELFF
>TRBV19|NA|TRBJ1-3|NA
TGTGCCAGCACCGACAGGCCCCGAAACACCATATATTTT
CASTDRPRNTIYF
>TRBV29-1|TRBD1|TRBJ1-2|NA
TGCAGCGTTAACCGGGACAGGGGATATGATGGCTACACCTTC
CSVNRDRGYDGYTF
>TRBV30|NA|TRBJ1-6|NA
TGTGCCTGGAGGAGGACAGCTAATTCACCCCTCCACTTT
CAWRRTANSPLHF
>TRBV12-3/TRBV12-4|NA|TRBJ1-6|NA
TGTGCCAGCCGGGGGTTTGATTCACCCCTCCACTTT
CASRGFDSPLHF
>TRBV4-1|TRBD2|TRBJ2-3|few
TGCGCCAGCAGCCAAGCCCACGGGGGGGACACAGATACGCAGTATTTT
CASSQAHGGDTDTQYF
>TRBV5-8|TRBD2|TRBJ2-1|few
TGTGCCAGCAGCTTTGCGGGAGGGGAGCAGTTCTTC
CASSFAGGEQFF
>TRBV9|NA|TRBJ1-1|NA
TGTGCCAGCAGTAAACAGGGACAGAACACTGAAGCTTTCTTT
CASSKQGQNTEAFF
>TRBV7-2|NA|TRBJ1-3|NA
TGTGCCAGCAGCTTAAGTTGGGGCGCTGGAAACACCATATATTTT
CASSLSWGAGNTIYF
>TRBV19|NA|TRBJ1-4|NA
TGTGCCAGTAGTATTAGGGAGTATGAAAAACTGTTTTTT
CASSIREYEKLFF
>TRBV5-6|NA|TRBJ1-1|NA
TGTGCCAGCAGCTTGTTAGGGGTTGAGACTGAAGCTTTCTTT
CASSLLGVETEAFF
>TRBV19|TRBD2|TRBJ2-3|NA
TGTGCCAGCTCCGGGACTAGCCATCCCAGCACAGATACGCAGTATTTT
CASSGTSHPSTDTQYF
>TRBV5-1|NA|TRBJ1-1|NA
TGCGCCAGCAGTGCAACTCCGGGGGATAGCACTGAAGCTTTCTTT
CASSATPGDSTEAFF
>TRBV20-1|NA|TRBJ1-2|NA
TGCAGTGCTAGTCGGCTCCCTAACTATAGCTACACCTTC
CSASRLPNYSYTF
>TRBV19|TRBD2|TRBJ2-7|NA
TGTGCCAGTAGTCACCTCAGCGGGAGAGTGATTGACGAGCAGTACTTC
CASSHLSGRVIDEQYF
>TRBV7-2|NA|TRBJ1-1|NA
TGTGCCAGCAGCTTAGACAGGGCGACTGAAGCTTTCTTT
CASSLDRATEAFF
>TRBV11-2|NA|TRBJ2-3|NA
TGTGCCAGCAGCTCCCCAACCCGTCGGGGTTTCACAGATACGCAGTATTTT
CASSSPTRRGFTDTQYF
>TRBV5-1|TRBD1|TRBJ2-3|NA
TGCGCCAGCTGGAGAACGGGACAGCTCACAGATACGCAGTATTTT
CASWRTGQLTDTQYF
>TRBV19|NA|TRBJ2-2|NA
TGTGCCAGTAGTAAACCCGGGACTTCGAACACCGGGGAGCTGTTTTTT
CASSKPGTSNTGELFF
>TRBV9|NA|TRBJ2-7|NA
TGTGCCAGCAGCGTCGGGATTCTCGACGAGCAGTACTTC
CASSVGILDEQYF
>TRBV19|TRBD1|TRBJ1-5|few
TGTGCCAGTAGTATACCGCCCAGGGGGCGAAAGAGGGAGTATCAGCCCCAGCATTTT
CASSIPPRGRKREYQPQHF
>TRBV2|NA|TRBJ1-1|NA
TGTGCCAGCAGGGACAGTAGGAACACTGAAGCTTTCTTT
CASRDSRNTEAFF
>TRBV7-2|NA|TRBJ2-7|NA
TGTGCCAGCTCGCGAGGCAACGAGCAGTACTTC
CASSRGNEQYF
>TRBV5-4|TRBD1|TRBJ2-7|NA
TGTGCCAGCAGCTTGGGTGACAGGGCGCGCCGATCCTACGAGCAGTACTTC
CASSLGDRARRSYEQYF
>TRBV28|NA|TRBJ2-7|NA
TGTGCCAGCAGTTCCTCCCCCTACGAGCAGTACTTC
CASSSSPYEQYF
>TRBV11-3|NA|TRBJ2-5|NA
TGTGCCAGCAGCTTCGTAAACCAAGAGACCCAGTACTTC
CASSFVNQETQYF
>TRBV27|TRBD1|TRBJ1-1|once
TGTGCCAGCAGTTTATGGAGGGGACAGGGGTCTGAAGCTTTCTTT
CASSLWRGQGSEAFF